In its sample, the clone carrying this TCR beta chain was seen a few times. Its antigen is undetermined. The CDR3 loop spans 15 amino acids. The V segment lost 5 bases and the J segment 0 bases; nucleotides outside the gene matches: 3. From germline, CDR1 is SGDLS and CDR2 YYNGEE. These data originate in a study of T-cell memory formation after mild COVID-19. Findings and caveats of the study: Clones which contracted sat mainly in CM and EM if CD4+, and in EMRA if CD8+.

TCRdb ran MiXCR on the 5' RACE reads and lists one entry per CDR3 protein. This sample carries about 340,000 distinct CDR3 sequences, 10% to 15% of them seen once, and the ten largest clones take around 21%. J is TRBJ2-2 and V is TRBV9, with 8 bases fitting TRBD2. The sample was PBMCs or a T cell subset sorted from them (not recorded which). The receptor's source is a man younger than 30 who had mild COVID-19 (a few samples of this study predate the infection). Cell type and time point are not known. The CDR3 DNA sequence: TGTGCCAGCAGGGCGGGGGGATCGAACACCGGGGAGCTGTTTTTT. Translated: CASRAGGSNTGELFF.